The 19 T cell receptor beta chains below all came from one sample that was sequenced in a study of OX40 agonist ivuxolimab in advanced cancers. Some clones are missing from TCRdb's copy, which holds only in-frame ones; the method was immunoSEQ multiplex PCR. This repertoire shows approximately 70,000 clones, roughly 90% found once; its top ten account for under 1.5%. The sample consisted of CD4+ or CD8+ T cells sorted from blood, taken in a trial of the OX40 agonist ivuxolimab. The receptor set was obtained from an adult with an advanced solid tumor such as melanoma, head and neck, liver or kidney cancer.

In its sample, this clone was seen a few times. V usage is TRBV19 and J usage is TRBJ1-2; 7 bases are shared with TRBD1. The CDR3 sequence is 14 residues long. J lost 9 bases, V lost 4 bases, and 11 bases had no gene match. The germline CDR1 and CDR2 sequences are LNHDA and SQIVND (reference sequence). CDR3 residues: CASSTGAGGERYTF. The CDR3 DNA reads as TGTGCCAGTAGTACGGGGGCAGGGGGTGAACGCTACACCTTC.

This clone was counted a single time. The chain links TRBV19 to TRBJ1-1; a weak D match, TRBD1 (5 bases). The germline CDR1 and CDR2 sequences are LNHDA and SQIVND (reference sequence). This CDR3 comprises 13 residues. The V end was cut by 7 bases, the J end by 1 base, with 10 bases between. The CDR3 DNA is TGTGCCAGTACCTTCACAGGGAACACTGAAGCTTTCTTT. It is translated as CASTFTGNTEAFF.

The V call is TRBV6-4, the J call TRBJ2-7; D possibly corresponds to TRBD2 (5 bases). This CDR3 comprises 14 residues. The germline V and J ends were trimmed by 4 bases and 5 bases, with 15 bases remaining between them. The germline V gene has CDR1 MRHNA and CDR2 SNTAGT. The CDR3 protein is CASSASHPSHEQYF. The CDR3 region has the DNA TGTGCCAGCAGTGCCTCGCATCCTAGCCACGAGCAGTACTTC.

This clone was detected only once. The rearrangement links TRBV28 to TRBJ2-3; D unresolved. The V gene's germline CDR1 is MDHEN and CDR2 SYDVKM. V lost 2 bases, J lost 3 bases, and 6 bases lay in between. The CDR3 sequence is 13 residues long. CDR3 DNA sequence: TGTGCCAGCAGTTTACGTCGGACAGATACGCAGTATTTT. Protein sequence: CASSLRRTDTQYF.

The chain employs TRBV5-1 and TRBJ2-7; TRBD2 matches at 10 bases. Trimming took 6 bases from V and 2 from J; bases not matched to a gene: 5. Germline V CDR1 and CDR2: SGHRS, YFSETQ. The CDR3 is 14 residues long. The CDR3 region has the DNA TGCGCCAGCACCGCCGGGACTAGCGCCTACGAGCAGTACTTC. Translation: CASTAGTSAYEQYF.

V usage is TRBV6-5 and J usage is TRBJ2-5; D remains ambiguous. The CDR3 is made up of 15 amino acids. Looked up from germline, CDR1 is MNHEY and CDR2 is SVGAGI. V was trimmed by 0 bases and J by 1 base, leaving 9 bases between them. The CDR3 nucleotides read TGTGCCAGCAGTTACTCGATTCGTCTCCAAGAGACCCAGTACTTC. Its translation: CASSYSIRLQETQYF.

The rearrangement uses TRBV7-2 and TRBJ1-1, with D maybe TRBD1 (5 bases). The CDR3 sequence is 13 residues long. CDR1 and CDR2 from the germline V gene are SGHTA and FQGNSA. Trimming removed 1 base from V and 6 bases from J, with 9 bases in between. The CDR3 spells CASSLGRDPEAFF. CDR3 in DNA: TGTGCCAGCAGCTTAGGCAGGGATCCTGAAGCTTTCTTT.

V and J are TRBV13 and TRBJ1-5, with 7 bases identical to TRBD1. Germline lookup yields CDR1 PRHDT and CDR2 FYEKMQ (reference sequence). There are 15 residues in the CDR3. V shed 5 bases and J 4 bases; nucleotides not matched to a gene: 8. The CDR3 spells CASSINRGGNQPQHF. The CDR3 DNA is TGTGCCAGCAGCATTAACAGGGGTGGTAATCAGCCCCAGCATTTT.

The CDR3 nucleotides read TGTGCCAGCAGCTTGGAGGTATCGGGGGGCAACTATGGCTACACCTTC. It specifies CASSLEVSGGNYGYTF. The genes are TRBV5-4 and TRBJ1-2, with D perhaps TRBD1 (6 bases). V lost 0 bases to trimming and J lost 2 bases, with 14 bases between them. CDR1 and CDR2 from the germline V gene are SGHNT and YYREEE (reference sequence). This CDR3 is built from 16 residues.

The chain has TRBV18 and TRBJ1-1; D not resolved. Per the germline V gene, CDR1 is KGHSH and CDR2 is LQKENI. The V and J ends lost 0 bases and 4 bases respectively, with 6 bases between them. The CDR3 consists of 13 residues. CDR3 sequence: CASSPPEGTEAFF. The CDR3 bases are TGTGCCAGCTCACCACCGGAGGGCACTGAAGCTTTCTTT.

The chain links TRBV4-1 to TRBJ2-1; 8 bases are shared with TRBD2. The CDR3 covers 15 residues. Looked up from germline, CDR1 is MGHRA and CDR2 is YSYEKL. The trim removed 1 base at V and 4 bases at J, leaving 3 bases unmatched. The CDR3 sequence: CASSQGAGGYNEQFF. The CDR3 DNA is TGCGCCAGCAGCCAAGGGGCGGGGGGATACAATGAGCAGTTCTTC.

This CDR3 is CAWNSGPEAFF. Here the CDR3 DNA reads TGTGCCTGGAATTCAGGTCCTGAAGCTTTCTTT. V gene TRBV30 combines with J gene TRBJ1-1; D unclear. The CDR3 loop spans 11 amino acids. Trimming took 4 bases from V and 6 from J, leaving 9 bases between them. CDR1 GTSNPN and CDR2 SVGIG come from the germline V gene (reference sequence).

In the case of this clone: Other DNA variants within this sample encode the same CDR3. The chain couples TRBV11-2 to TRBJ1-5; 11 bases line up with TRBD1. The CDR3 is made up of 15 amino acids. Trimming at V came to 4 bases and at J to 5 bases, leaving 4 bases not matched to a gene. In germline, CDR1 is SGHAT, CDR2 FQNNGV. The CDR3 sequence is CASSWGTGGDQPQHF. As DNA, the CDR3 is TGTGCCAGCAGCTGGGGGACAGGGGGTGATCAGCCCCAGCATTTT.

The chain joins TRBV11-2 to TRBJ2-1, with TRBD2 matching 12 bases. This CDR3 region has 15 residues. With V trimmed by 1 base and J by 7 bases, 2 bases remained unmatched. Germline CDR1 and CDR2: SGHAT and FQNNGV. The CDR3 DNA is TGTGCCAGCAGCTTAGGCACTAGCGGGAGGAATGAGCAGTTCTTC. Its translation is CASSLGTSGRNEQFF.

CDR3: CASSDPALGTDTQYF. The CDR3 DNA is TGCGCCAGCAGTGACCCCGCCCTGGGCACAGATACGCAGTATTTT. V is TRBV10-1 and J is TRBJ2-3, with unresolved D. Germline V lookup: CDR1 WNHNN, CDR2 SYGVQD (reference sequence). The CDR3 loop spans 15 amino acids. V lost 3 bases to trimming and J lost 1 base, with 11 bases between them.

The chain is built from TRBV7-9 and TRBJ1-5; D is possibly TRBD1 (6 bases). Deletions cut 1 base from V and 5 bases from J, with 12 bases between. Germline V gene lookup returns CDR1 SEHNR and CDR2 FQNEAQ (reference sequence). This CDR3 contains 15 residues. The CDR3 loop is CASSLGDNQHQPQHF. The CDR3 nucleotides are TGTGCCAGCAGCTTAGGGGACAACCAACATCAGCCCCAGCATTTT.

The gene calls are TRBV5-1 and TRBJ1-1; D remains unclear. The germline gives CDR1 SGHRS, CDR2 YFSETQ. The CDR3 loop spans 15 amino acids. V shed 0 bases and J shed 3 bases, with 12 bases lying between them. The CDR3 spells CASSLAELAYTEAFF. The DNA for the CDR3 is TGCGCCAGCAGCTTGGCCGAGTTAGCGTACACTGAAGCTTTCTTT.

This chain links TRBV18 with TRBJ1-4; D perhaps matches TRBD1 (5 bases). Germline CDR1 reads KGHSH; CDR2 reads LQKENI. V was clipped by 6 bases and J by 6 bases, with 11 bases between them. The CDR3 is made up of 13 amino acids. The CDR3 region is CASSYSQDEKLFF. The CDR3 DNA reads TGTGCCAGCTCGTACTCACAGGATGAAAAACTGTTTTTT.

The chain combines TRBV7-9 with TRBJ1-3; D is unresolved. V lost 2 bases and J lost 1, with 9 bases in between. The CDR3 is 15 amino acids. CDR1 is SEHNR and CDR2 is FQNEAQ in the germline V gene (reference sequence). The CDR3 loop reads CASSLTAVSGNTIYF. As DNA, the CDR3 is TGTGCCAGCAGCTTAACAGCAGTATCTGGAAACACCATATATTTT.